Below are 32 T cell receptor delta chains sequenced from a single sample in a study of gamma-delta T cells after stem cell transplantation (dated by TCRdb to the mid-2010s). Library prep was done by RT-PCR. For sequencing, an Illumina MiSeq was employed. In TCRdb, clones were called once more from the public reads by CATT, and rows of identical DNA were later combined. For this sample there are a few thousand delta-chain clones; roughly 2% appear just once. Less than 20% of the sample belongs to the ten largest clones. Material: gamma-delta T cells. All receptors come from a human donor. It is not recorded whose cells these are; they may come from a transplant donor.

To note about this clone: A far larger clone lies a single base away; this is likely a read error. This CDR3 is also generated by other DNA sequences in the sample. The V gene is TRDV2, the J gene TRDJ1; 9 bases fit TRDD3. J gave up 1 base and V 0 bases, and 20 bases lay outside the gene matches. CDR1 is GEAIGNYY, CDR2 EKD, per germline. The CDR3 is 21 amino acids. The CDR3 DNA sequence: TGTGCCTGTGACACCGTGGGGAGTACTGGGGGACTGAGTCCTCTCACCGATAAACTCATCTTT. Residues: CACDTVGSTGGLSPLTDKLIF.

Remarks on this clone: This may arise from a read error, as a much more abundant clone is one base away. This sample also contains other DNA sequences that code for the same CDR3. The rearrangement links TRDV2 to TRDJ3; D may be TRDD3 (5 bases). Germline-derived CDR1 and CDR2 are GEAIGNYY and EKD. There are 18 residues in the CDR3. CDR3 residues: CACDTGGFSSWDTRQMFF. The CDR3 DNA follows: TGTGCCTGCGACACCGGGGGCTTCAGCTCCTGGGACACCCGACAGATGTTTTTC.

This clone was detected many times. A read error is the likely source, as a far larger clone sits one nucleotide away. This sample includes further DNA sequences coding for the same CDR3. The rearrangement joins TRDV2 to TRDJ1; 7 positions match TRDD3. Germline values: CDR1 GEAIGNYY, CDR2 EKD. The CDR3 consists of 14 residues. The CDR3 sequence: CACDTWGNTDKLIF. The CDR3 DNA sequence: TGTGCCTGTGACACCTGGGGGAACACCGATAAGCTCATCTTT.

This clone has a count of ten or more. CDR3 coding DNA: TGTGCTCTTGGGGAGTCGGCCTTCCTACGGTACTGGGGGATAGGTGACACCGATAAACTCATCTTT. Encoded protein: CALGESAFLRYWGIGDTDKLIF. The rearrangement links TRDV1 to TRDJ1, with TRDD3 matching 11 bases. CDR1 TSWWSYY and CDR2 QGS come from the germline V gene. V dropped 3 bases and J dropped 0; count of bases not matched to a gene: 21. There are 22 residues in the CDR3.

The table lists this clone with a few counts. A much larger clone sits a single nucleotide away, making a read error possible. V gene TRDV2 combines with J gene TRDJ1, with TRDD3 identical over 12 bases. This CDR3 region has 18 residues. Looked up from germline, CDR1 is GEAIGNYY and CDR2 is EKD. The CDR3 here is CACDTVLGDTKNTDKPIF. The CDR3 region has the DNA TGTGCCTGTGACACCGTCCTGGGGGATACGAAGAACACCGATAAACCCATCTTT.

Comments on this clone: Only one base separates this from a far larger clonotype, so it likely reflects a read error. The chain employs TRDV2 and TRDJ1, with D perhaps TRDD3 (5 bases). The CDR3 spans 17 residues. Germline V gene data show CDR1 as GEAIGNYY and CDR2 as EKD. CDR3 protein: CACGTLGNVLATDKLIF. The CDR3 DNA follows: TGTGCCTGTGGCACCCTAGGGAACGTACTGGCTACCGATAAACTCATCTTT.

Only a few counts were recorded for this clone. With a much larger clone just one base away, this may be a read error. The chain joins TRDV2 to TRDJ1; 11 bases agree with TRDD3. CDR1 and CDR2 (germline): GEAIGNYY, EKD. The CDR3 spans 18 residues. The CDR3 region has the DNA TGTGCCCGTGACACGGTGGGGGATACGGGAAATCTACCCGATAAACTCATCTTT. Translating gives CARDTVGDTGNLPDKLIF.

There are a few counts of this clone. This sequence joins TRDV2 and TRDJ1, with 10 bases aligning to TRDD3. The CDR3 is made up of 18 amino acids. Germline CDR1 is GEAIGNYY and CDR2 is EKD. V dropped 3 bases and J dropped 0; count of bases not matched to a gene: 12. The CDR3 DNA reads as TGTGCCTGTGACGGGCTACTGGGGGATCCATTGTACACCGATAAACTCATCTTT. It yields the protein CACDGLLGDPLYTDKLIF.

Only a few counts were recorded for this clone. A much larger clone lies a single base off, so this may be a read error. The sample has other DNA sequences that encode this CDR3 too. The rearrangement uses TRDV2 and TRDJ1; 11 nucleotides agree with TRDD3. The CDR3 is made up of 17 amino acids. Germline V lookup: CDR1 GEAIGNYY, CDR2 EKD. The CDR3 loop is CACDTVLGDKTGDKLIF. CDR3 bases: TGTGCCTGCGACACTGTACTGGGGGATAAGACAGGCGATAAACTCATCTTT.

A few counts support this clone. TCRdb's entry gives the protein of a much larger clone, which mismatches this DNA's translation at residue 11, likely from a read error; the protein reported here is translated from the DNA. This chain links TRDV2 with TRDJ1; 9 bases fit TRDD3. The CDR3 extends over 16 amino acids. The ends lost 2 bases at V and 9 bases at J; junction bases unmatched: 15. CDR1 is GEAIGNYY and CDR2 is EKD in the germline V gene. CDR3 loop: CACDKLGDSTGTELIF. Here the CDR3 DNA reads TGTGCCTGTGACAAACTGGGGGACTCGACGGGTACGGAACTCATCTTT.

With respect to this clone: This likely came from a read error, as a far larger clone is one base away. V is TRDV2 and J is TRDJ1; TRDD3 aligns across 12 bases. This CDR3 region has 19 residues. Per germline, CDR1 GEAIGNYY and CDR2 EKD. Trimming cost V 3 bases and J 1 base; bases outside gene matches: 14. CDR3 coding DNA: TGTGCCTGTGACCCACTTGCCCTGGGGGATACGCTTAGCACCGATAAACTCATCTTT. It yields the protein CACDPLALGDTLSTDKLIF.

Turning to this clone: A read error is the likely source, as a far larger clone sits one nucleotide away. Other DNA sequences in this sample translate to the same CDR3. This sequence joins TRDV2 and TRDJ1, with 10 bases fitting TRDD3. V dropped 7 bases and J dropped 3; count of bases not matched to a gene: 13. CDR3 length equals 16 residues. Germline V gene lookup returns CDR1 GEAIGNYY and CDR2 EKD. The CDR3 loop is CACKRLGDIFPDKLIF. The CDR3 region has the DNA TGTGCCTGCAAACGTCTGGGGGATATTTTCCCCGATAAACTCATCTTT.

This clone was found a few times. For this DNA, TCRdb reports the protein of a much larger clone, which diverges at residue 7, most likely from a read error; the protein presented here is translated directly from the DNA. The chain has TRDV2 and TRDJ1; D possibly corresponds to TRDD3 (6 bases). Per the germline V gene, CDR1 is GEAIGNYY and CDR2 is EKD. With 1 base removed from V and 0 bases from J, the gap between germline ends came to 14 bases. The CDR3 runs to 16 residues. The CDR3 reads CACDTLPGEDTDKLIF. In nucleotides, the CDR3 is TGTGCCTGTGACACGCTGCCGGGGGAGGACACCGATAAACTCATCTTT.

This clone has more than one count but fewer than ten. The protein recorded in TCRdb matches a much larger clone and deviates from this DNA's translation at residue 12, suggesting a read error; the protein here is obtained by translating the DNA. The rearrangement links TRDV2 to TRDJ1; 13 nucleotides line up with TRDD3. Germline V lookup: CDR1 GEAIGNYY, CDR2 EKD. The CDR3 length is 19 residues. With V trimmed by 0 bases and J by 0 bases, 9 bases remained unmatched. CDR3 DNA: TGTGCCTGTGACACCCTACTGGGGGATACGCAGATGAACACCGATAAACTCATCTTT. As protein: CACDTLLGDTQMNTDKLIF.

In its sample, this clone was seen a few times. TCRdb has a much larger clone's protein, which differs at residue 7 from the translation of this DNA, likely because of a read error; what is shown is the protein translated from the DNA. The V and J genes are TRDV2 and TRDJ1; TRDD3 aligns across 9 bases. This CDR3 has 18 amino acids. CDR1 GEAIGNYY and CDR2 EKD come from the germline V gene. The ends lost 1 base at V and 1 base at J; junction bases unmatched: 12. The CDR3 loop reads CACDTVPGDTLLTDKLIF. For the CDR3, the DNA is TGTGCCTGTGACACGGTACCGGGGGATACCCTCCTCACCGATAAACTCATCTTT.

Concerning this clone: A much larger clone lies one base from this, so it may be a read error. The same CDR3 also results from other DNA sequences found in this sample. J is TRDJ1 and V is TRDV2; 8 positions match TRDD3. The germline gives CDR1 GEAIGNYY, CDR2 EKD. The length of the CDR3 is 15 residues. CDR3 sequence (DNA): TGTGCCTGTGACTTCGTAGGGGATACCACCGATAAACTCATCTTC. This translates into CACDFVGDTTDKLIF.

This clone was detected a few times. A far larger clone is one base from this, pointing to a likely read error. The identical CDR3 is also encoded by other nucleotide sequences in the sample. The chain employs TRDV2 and TRDJ1; D is possibly TRDD3 (6 bases). Trimming took off 0 bases at V and 4 bases at J, with 17 bases between the two ends. Germline CDR1 is GEAIGNYY and CDR2 is EKD. The CDR3 runs to 16 residues. The CDR3, as DNA: TGTGCCTGTGACACCGTAGGGGGAAGACCGGGCGATAAACTCATCTTT. This translates into CACDTVGGRPGDKLIF.

By share of the sample, this clone is large (0.1 to 1%). This sample also contains other DNA sequences that code for the same CDR3. The CDR3 spells CACEGLGPMHGTDKLIF. CDR3 in DNA: TGTGCCTGTGAGGGACTGGGTCCGATGCACGGGACCGATAAACTCATCTTT. The chain has TRDV2 and TRDJ1, with D perhaps TRDD3 (6 bases). Trimming cost V 4 bases and J 2 bases, with 22 bases left between them. This CDR3 comprises 17 residues. Germline-derived CDR1 and CDR2 are GEAIGNYY and EKD.

The V and J genes are TRDV2 and TRDJ1; 13 positions match TRDD3. Looked up from germline, CDR1 is GEAIGNYY and CDR2 is EKD. The CDR3 is made up of 17 amino acids. Germline trimming cut 3 bases from V and 5 bases from J; bases unmatched to any gene: 11. CDR3 residues: CACDLITGGYVSDKLIF. In nucleotides, the CDR3 is TGTGCCTGTGACCTCATTACTGGGGGATACGTCTCTGATAAACTCATCTTT.

This clone was counted a few times. The protein recorded in TCRdb matches a much larger clone and deviates from this DNA's translation at residue 14, suggesting a read error; the protein here is obtained by translating the DNA. The V and J genes are TRDV2 and TRDJ3; 10 nucleotides align to TRDD3. This CDR3 has 21 amino acids. In germline, CDR1 is GEAIGNYY, CDR2 EKD. The CDR3 region is CACDTAAGGYAASRDTRQMFF. For the CDR3, the DNA is TGTGCCTGTGACACCGCAGCGGGGGGATACGCGGCCTCCCGGGACACCCGACAGATGTTTTTC.

Of note for this clone: The protein recorded in TCRdb matches a much larger clone and deviates from this DNA's translation at residue 8, suggesting a read error; the protein here is obtained by translating the DNA. This sequence joins TRDV2 and TRDJ1, with 9 nucleotides matching TRDD3. V shed 0 bases and J 0 bases; nucleotides not matched to a gene: 19. The CDR3 extends over 21 amino acids. In germline, CDR1 is GEAIGNYY, CDR2 EKD. CDR3 sequence (DNA): TGTGCCTGTGACACCGTCGGGGCCTCCCTTGACTGGGGGACCGACACCGATAAACTCATCTTT. This sequence encodes CACDTVGASLDWGTDTDKLIF.

With regard to this clone: The TCRdb record carries a much larger clone's protein, which differs from this DNA's translation at residue 10; a read error is the likely cause, and the protein listed here is the DNA translation. The genes are TRDV2 and TRDJ1; D is perhaps TRDD3 (5 bases). V lost 0 bases to trimming and J lost 3 bases, with 13 bases between them. Germline lookup yields CDR1 GEAIGNYY and CDR2 EKD. The CDR3 spans 15 residues. The CDR3 region has the DNA TGTGCCTGTGACACCGTTGGGGCGTACGCCGATAAACTCATCTTT. Residues: CACDTVGAYADKLIF.

This clone showed up just a few times. The protein given by TCRdb reflects a much larger clone and differs at residue 5 from this DNA's translation, likely from a read error; the protein shown is the DNA's translation. The J gene is TRDJ1, the V gene TRDV2, with 13 bases that match TRDD3. The CDR3 has 19 residues. The J segment lost 7 bases and the V segment lost 3 bases, leaving 19 bases of the junction unmatched. CDR1 and CDR2 from the germline V gene are GEAIGNYY and EKD. The CDR3 bases are TGTGCCTGTGACGCCTTACTGGGGGATACGCGCCCTTCAGGTGGTAAACTCATCTTT. It translates to CACDALLGDTRPSGGKLIF.

Ten or more counts support this clone. With a far larger clone one base away, a read error is the likely cause. Other DNA variants within this sample encode the same CDR3. The rearrangement joins TRDV2 to TRDJ1; 12 bases line up with TRDD3. The CDR3 consists of 19 residues. Per germline, CDR1 GEAIGNYY and CDR2 EKD. J lost 0 bases, V lost 3 bases, and 13 bases had no gene match. The CDR3 sequence is CACDAVLGDTLSNTDKLIF. The CDR3 DNA reads TGTGCCTGTGACGCTGTGCTGGGGGATACGCTATCCAACACCGATAAACTCATCTTT.

This clone counts as medium-sized. Other nucleotide sequences in the sample specify the same CDR3. The CDR3 spells CACDTLVLGDKGADKLIF. Written as DNA, the CDR3 is TGTGCCTGTGACACGCTCGTACTGGGGGATAAGGGGGCCGATAAACTCATCTTT. V and J are TRDV2 and TRDJ1; 11 bases align to TRDD3. Per germline, CDR1 GEAIGNYY and CDR2 EKD. This CDR3 region has 18 residues. Trimming at V came to 1 base and at J to 3 bases, leaving 12 bases not matched to a gene.

As for this clone: This DNA's translation differs at residue 3 from TCRdb's protein, which comes from a much larger clone; a read error is likely, and the protein shown is translated from the DNA. The V and J genes are TRDV2 and TRDJ1; 7 positions match TRDD3. This CDR3 is 15 amino acids long. The V gene's germline CDR1 is GEAIGNYY and CDR2 EKD. The CDR3 DNA reads as TGTGCCCGTGACACCGTTGGGGGAGGCCGAGATAAACTCATCTTT. Amino acids: CARDTVGGGRDKLIF.

CDR3 loop: CACDKLGDTTDTDKLIF. In DNA form, the CDR3 reads TGTGCCTGTGACAAACTGGGGGATACTACAGACACCGATAAACTCATCTTT. The V call is TRDV2, the J call TRDJ1; 12 nucleotides align to TRDD3. This CDR3 spans 17 amino acids. Trimming cost V 2 bases and J 0 bases; bases outside gene matches: 6. Germline values: CDR1 GEAIGNYY, CDR2 EKD.

Details on this clone: The protein recorded in TCRdb matches a much larger clone and deviates from this DNA's translation at residue 12, suggesting a read error; the protein here is obtained by translating the DNA. The J gene is TRDJ1, the V gene TRDV2; 9 bases are shared with TRDD3. The length of the CDR3 is 17 residues. Trimming took 0 bases from V and 4 from J; bases not matched to a gene: 11. Germline-derived CDR1 and CDR2 are GEAIGNYY and EKD. The CDR3 protein is CACDTLLGDPHIDKLIF. DNA of the CDR3: TGTGCCTGTGACACCCTACTGGGGGACCCTCACATCGATAAACTCATCTTT.

A few counts support this clone. A much larger clone is a single base away; this may be a read error. In the same sample, other DNA sequences code for this CDR3. CDR3 amino acids: CACDTIGGYAAFSDKLIF. The CDR3 DNA follows: TGTGCCTGCGACACCATTGGGGGATACGCGGCGTTTTCCGATAAACTCATCTTT. The chain combines TRDV2 with TRDJ1; TRDD3 matches 11 bases. CDR3 length equals 18 residues. Germline CDR1 GEAIGNYY, CDR2 EKD.

This clone has a handful of counts. The amino acid sequence in TCRdb belongs to a much larger clone and departs from this DNA's translation at residue 5, likely a sequencing read error; the sequence shown is translated from the DNA. This CDR3 is also generated by other DNA sequences in the sample. The V call is TRDV2, the J call TRDJ1; unclear D gene. CDR1 GEAIGNYY and CDR2 EKD come from the germline V gene. This CDR3 region has 16 residues. The ends were cut back, 3 bases at V and 0 bases at J, with 16 bases in the middle. The DNA for the CDR3 is TGTGCCTGTGACTTCGTACCCGGCTCGAACACCGATAAACTCATCTTT. Protein: CACDFVPGSNTDKLIF.

This clone showed up just a few times. A far more abundant clone sits one base away, making this likely a read error. This chain joins TRDV2 and TRDJ1; 8 nucleotides align to TRDD3. V lost 3 bases, J lost 0 bases, and 14 bases stayed unmatched. Germline V gives CDR1 GEAIGNYY, CDR2 EKD. This CDR3 is built from 18 residues. The DNA of the CDR3 is TGTGCCTGTGACGCCTTGGGGGATCTGATTCCGCACACCGATAAACTCATCTTT. Protein product: CACDALGDLIPHTDKLIF.

This clone turned up a few times. A far larger clone is only one base removed, so a read error is likely. Other DNA sequences in this specimen translate into the identical CDR3. The V gene is TRDV2, the J gene TRDJ1; 10 bases line up with TRDD3. V was clipped by 2 bases and J by 1 base; unmatched bases: 9. The CDR3 sequence is 17 residues long. The V gene's germline CDR1 is GEAIGNYY and CDR2 EKD. CDR3 DNA: TGTGCCTGTGACAACCTGGGGGATAATATGGGCACCGATAAACTCATCTTT. It specifies CACDNLGDNMGTDKLIF.